This TCR beta chain was recovered during a study of blood T cell repertoires in COVID-19. The authors' processing: It was from reference gene primer amplification that nucleated cell counts were estimated. Method: immunoSEQ multiplex PCR; TCRdb's copy keeps in-frame clones and lacks some. V and J calls and clone size follow that table, whereas D and trimming were derived from the DNA. Of around 310,000 clones in the sample, nearly 90% were seen once. Self-reported history from a screening survey and questionnaire set each donor's cohort. Recovery among Cohort 3 donors was established by two negative PCRs, clearance, or symptom resolution. CDR3 length equals 15 residues. The germline V gene has CDR1 LGHNA and CDR2 YNFKEQ. Trimming shortened V by 1 base and J by 5 bases, and 14 bases separated the two germline ends.

This TCR was recovered from a woman aged 30 to 39 who had recovered from COVID-19. Sequenced sample: PBMCs or T cells enriched from blood (not recorded which). The gene calls are TRBV4-2 and TRBJ2-5, with a weak D call TRBD2 (6 bases). The CDR3 reads CASSQAGLSPETQYF. The CDR3 DNA sequence: TGTGCCAGCAGCCAAGCTGGACTATCTCCGGAGACCCAGTACTTC.